Below are 4 T cell receptor beta chains sequenced from a single sample in a study of graft-versus-host responses after intestinal transplantation. The authors combined about 200,000 CFSE-labeled responder cells with about 200,000 irradiated, violet-dye-labeled stimulator cells in plates. The assay was immunoSEQ multiplex PCR, and TCRdb's table has in-frame clones only and misses some. The table lists 20,000 to 25,000 clones, about 33% of them singletons, with about 9% in the top ten. The source material was alloreactive CD8+ T cells from a mixed lymphocyte reaction culture, sampled before intestinal transplant. Sample subset: CFSE-low proliferating T cells sorted from roughly 6-day pre-transplant mixed lymphocyte reaction (GvH or HvG direction). The receptors originated from a human patient who received an intestinal transplant.

The rearrangement joins TRBV13 to TRBJ1-1, with D possibly matching TRBD1 (6 bases). V was cut by 2 bases and J by 3 bases, with 16 bases left in between. The CDR3 loop spans 16 amino acids. Germline V CDR1 and CDR2: PRHDT, FYEKMQ (reference sequence). In nucleotides, the CDR3 is TGTGCCAGCAGCTTAATGGGGAACCCAGGGGACACTGAAGCTTTCTTT. This encodes CASSLMGNPGDTEAFF.

This clone was observed a few times. This chain connects TRBV7-9 to TRBJ2-2; D possibly matches TRBD1 or TRBD2 (5 bases each). The V end lost 1 base, the J end lost 6 bases, and 9 bases lay between the germline ends. CDR1 and CDR2 from the germline V gene are SEHNR and FQNEAQ (reference sequence). The CDR3 is 14 residues long. The CDR3 loop is CASSLEQGAGELFF. In nucleotides, the CDR3 is TGTGCCAGCAGCTTAGAGCAGGGAGCCGGGGAGCTGTTTTTT.

This clone was seen more than once but under ten times. The V and J genes are TRBV6-5 and TRBJ2-5; D is possibly TRBD2 (6 bases). The V and J ends lost 4 bases and 2 bases respectively, with 11 bases between them. CDR1 and CDR2 from the germline V gene are MNHEY and SVGAGI. This CDR3 spans 14 amino acids. The CDR3 region is CASSLMAGQETQYF. The CDR3 region has the DNA TGTGCCAGCAGTTTGATGGCGGGACAAGAGACCCAGTACTTC.

The table lists this clone with a few counts. The chain recombines TRBV5-1 with TRBJ2-3; D perhaps matches TRBD2 (6 bases). The CDR3 has 19 amino acids. V dropped 0 bases and J dropped 5 bases, with 25 bases sitting between them. Germline V gene sequence: CDR1 SGHRS, CDR2 YFSETQ. The CDR3 reads CASSLAGRKASDGEDTQYF. The CDR3 DNA is TGCGCCAGCAGCTTGGCCGGTCGGAAGGCTAGCGATGGGGAAGATACGCAGTATTTT.